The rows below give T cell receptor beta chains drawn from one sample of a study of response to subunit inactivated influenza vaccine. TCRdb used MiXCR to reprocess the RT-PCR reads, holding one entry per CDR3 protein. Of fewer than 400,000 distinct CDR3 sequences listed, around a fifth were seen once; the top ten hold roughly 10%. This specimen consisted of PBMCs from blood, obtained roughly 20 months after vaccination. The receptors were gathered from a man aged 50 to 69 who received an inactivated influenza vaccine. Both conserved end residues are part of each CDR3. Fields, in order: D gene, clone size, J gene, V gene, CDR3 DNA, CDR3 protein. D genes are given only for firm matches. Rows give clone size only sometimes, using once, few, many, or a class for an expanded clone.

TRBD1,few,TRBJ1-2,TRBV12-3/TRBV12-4,TGTGCCAGCAGTTACCCCCTGACAGGGGGCGCGAATGGCTACACCTTC,CASSYPLTGGANGYTF
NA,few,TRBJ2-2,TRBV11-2,TGTGCCAGCAGCCTCGGGACGGTGACCGGGGAGCTGTTTTTT,CASSLGTVTGELFF
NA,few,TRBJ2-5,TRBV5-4,TGTGCCAGCAGCTCATCTTCGGATCGAAGAGAGACCCAGTACTTC,CASSSSSDRRETQYF
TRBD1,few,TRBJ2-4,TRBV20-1,TGCAGTGCTAGAGATATAAGGACAGGGGGAAACATTCAGTACTTC,CSARDIRTGGNIQYF
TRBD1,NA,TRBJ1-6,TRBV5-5,TGTGCCAGCAGCATTACAGGGGATCGGTCACCCCTCCACTTT,CASSITGDRSPLHF
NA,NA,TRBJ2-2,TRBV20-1,TGCAGTGCCAGCCCAATAGCAATCACCGGGGAGCTGTTTTTT,CSASPIAITGELFF
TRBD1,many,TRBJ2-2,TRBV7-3,TGTGCCAGCAGCTCAGGGGGCGCGAACACCGGGGAGCTGTTTTTT,CASSSGGANTGELFF
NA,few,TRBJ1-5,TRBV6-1,TGTGCCAGCAGTCTCGGGTTTGGAGGGTTCGGCAATCAGCCCCAGCATTTT,CASSLGFGGFGNQPQHF
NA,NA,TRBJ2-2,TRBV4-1,TGCGCCAGCAGCCAAGATCCCCGGGGATCGGGCACCGGGGAGCTGTTTTTT,CASSQDPRGSGTGELFF
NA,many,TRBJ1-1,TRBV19,TGTGCCAGTAGTATGGCCGGAGGGAACACTGAAGCTTTCTTT,CASSMAGGNTEAFF
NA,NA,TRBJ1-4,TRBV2,TGTGCCAGCAGTGTGAATGAAAAACTGTTTTTT,CASSVNEKLFF
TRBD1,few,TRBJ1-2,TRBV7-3,TGTGCCAGCAGCCCCGATAATCGACAGGGGCCCACCTTC,CASSPDNRQGPTF
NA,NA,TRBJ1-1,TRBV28,TGTGCCAGCAGTTTATTATTGGGGACTGAAGCTTTCTTT,CASSLLLGTEAFF
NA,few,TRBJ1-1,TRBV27,TGTGCCAGCAGTTTACAGGGGAGGATCGACACTGAAGCTTTCTTT,CASSLQGRIDTEAFF
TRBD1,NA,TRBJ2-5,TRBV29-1,TGCAGCGTAGTCCGGGACAGGGGCCAGACCCAGTACTTC,CSVVRDRGQTQYF
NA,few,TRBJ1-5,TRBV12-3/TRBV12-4,TGTGCCAGCAGTCGCAGGGCCGGGCAGCCCCAGCATTTT,CASSRRAGQPQHF
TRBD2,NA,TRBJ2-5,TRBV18,TGTGCCAGCTCACGACTAGCGGGGGAGACCCAGTACTTC,CASSRLAGETQYF
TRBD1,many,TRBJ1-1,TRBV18,TGTGCCAGCTCACCACGACAGGGAGGTACTGAAGCTTTCTTT,CASSPRQGGTEAFF
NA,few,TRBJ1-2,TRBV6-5,TGTGCCAGCAGTTACTCGAATTCGGGGGGTATACGAGGCTACACCTTC,CASSYSNSGGIRGYTF
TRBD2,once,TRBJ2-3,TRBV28,TGTGCCAGCAGTCCAGCGGGGGGTGCAGATACGCAGTATTTT,CASSPAGGADTQYF
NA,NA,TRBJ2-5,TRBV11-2,TGTGCCAGCAGCTTAGGCACTTGGCACAGGAGCTTGGAGACCCAGTACTTC,CASSLGTWHRSLETQYF
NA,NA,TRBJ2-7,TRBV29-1,TGCAGCGTTGGATACAGGGACTACGAGCAGTACTTC,CSVGYRDYEQYF
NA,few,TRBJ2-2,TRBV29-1,TGCAGCGTAAGAGGACCGCTGAACACCGGGGAGCTGTTTTTT,CSVRGPLNTGELFF
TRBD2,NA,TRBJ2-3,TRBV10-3,TGTGCCATTGGACTAGTTGAAGATACGCAGTATTTT,CAIGLVEDTQYF
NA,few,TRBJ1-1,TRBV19,TGTGCCAGTAGTACCACCGGGACACTCCTTGAAGCTTTCTTT,CASSTTGTLLEAFF
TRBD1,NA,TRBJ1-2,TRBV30,TGTGCCTGGAGTTGGGACAGCAAGTCCACCTATGGCTACACCTTC,CAWSWDSKSTYGYTF
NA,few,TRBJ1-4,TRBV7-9,TGTGCCAGCAGCTCCACCTCAGGGCGTTCAGAAAAACTGTTTTTT,CASSSTSGRSEKLFF
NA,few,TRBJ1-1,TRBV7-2,TGTGCCAGCAGCTCTCCCCTCCGGGGAGGGGGAAACACTGAAGCTTTCTTT,CASSSPLRGGGNTEAFF
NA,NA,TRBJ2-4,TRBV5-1,TGCGCCAGCAGCCCCTATCCCCTGGACATTCAGTACTTC,CASSPYPLDIQYF
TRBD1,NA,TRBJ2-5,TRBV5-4,TGTGCCAGCAGTTGGGACAGGGGAGAGACCCAGTACTTC,CASSWDRGETQYF
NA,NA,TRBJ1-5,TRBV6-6,TGTGCCAGCAGTTACTCGGATCAGCCCCAGCATTTT,CASSYSDQPQHF
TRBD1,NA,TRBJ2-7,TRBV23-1,TGCGCCAGCGCCCGGGACAGGGACCGCGAGCAGTACTTC,CASARDRDREQYF
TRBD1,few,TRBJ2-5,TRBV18,TGTGCCAGCTCACCTGGACAGGGTGATACATTCCAAGAGACCCAGTACTTC,CASSPGQGDTFQETQYF
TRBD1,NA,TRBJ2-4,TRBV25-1,TGTGCCAGCAGTGACCCTAGGACAGGGAAAAACATTCAGTACTTC,CASSDPRTGKNIQYF
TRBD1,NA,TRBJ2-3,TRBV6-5,TGTGCCAGCAGTTACACTGGGACAGGGGCTACCCCCACAGATACGCAGTATTTT,CASSYTGTGATPTDTQYF
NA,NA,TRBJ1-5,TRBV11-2,TGTGCCAGCAGCTTAGAATGGGGATCGGATCAGCCCCAGCATTTT,CASSLEWGSDQPQHF
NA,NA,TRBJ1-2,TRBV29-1,TGCAGCGTTGATAGGACCGACGGCGGCTACACCTTC,CSVDRTDGGYTF
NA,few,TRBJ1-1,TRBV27,TGTGCCAGCAGCAGTCCAGGGTTTAGGGGCCGCGAGAACACTGAAGCTTTCTTT,CASSSPGFRGRENTEAFF
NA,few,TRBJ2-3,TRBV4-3,TGCGCCAGCAGCCAAGGGGGGGAGCGGGATACGCAGTATTTT,CASSQGGERDTQYF
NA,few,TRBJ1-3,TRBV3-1,TGTGCCAGCATGGGTACAGGGCTCACCTCTGGAAACACCATATATTTT,CASMGTGLTSGNTIYF
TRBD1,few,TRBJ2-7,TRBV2,TGTGCCAGCAGTGAAAGCCCCTCGTCAGGGGACAGACCCTACGAGCAGTACTTC,CASSESPSSGDRPYEQYF
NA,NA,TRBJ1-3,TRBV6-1,TGTGCCAGCAGTGAAATGGATTCTGGAAACACCATATATTTT,CASSEMDSGNTIYF
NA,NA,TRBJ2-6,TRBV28,TGTGCCAGCACCCTGACAGACTCTGGGGCCAACGTCCTGACTTTC,CASTLTDSGANVLTF
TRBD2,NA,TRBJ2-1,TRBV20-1,TGCAGTGCTAGACAATTAGCGGGACCGATCAATGAGCAGTTCTTC,CSARQLAGPINEQFF
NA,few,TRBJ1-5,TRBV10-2,TGCGCCAGCATCCTGACGGATTCTAGCAATCAGCCCCAGCATTTT,CASILTDSSNQPQHF
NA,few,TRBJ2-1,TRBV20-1,TGCAGTGCTAGTCACCCGGGGCAGCTAGCCGCCCCCTACAATGAGCAGTTCTTC,CSASHPGQLAAPYNEQFF
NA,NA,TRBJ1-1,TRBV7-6,TGTGCCAGCAGCTTACTTAACAGGGACACTGAAGCTTTCTTT,CASSLLNRDTEAFF
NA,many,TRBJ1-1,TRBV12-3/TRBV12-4,TGTGCCAGCACGGCATTTGCCAGAACTGAAGCTTTCTTT,CASTAFARTEAFF
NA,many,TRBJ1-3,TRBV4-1,TGCGCCAGCAGCCAGCAGGTCGGAAACACCATATATTTT,CASSQQVGNTIYF
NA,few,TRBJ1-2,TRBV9,TGTGCCAGCAGCGTAGCTGAGAGGTTCGGGGGCTACACCTTC,CASSVAERFGGYTF
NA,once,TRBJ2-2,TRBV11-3,TGTGCCAGCAGCCCTGTCGGACTATCGGTGGGGTCCGGGGAGCTGTTTTTT,CASSPVGLSVGSGELFF
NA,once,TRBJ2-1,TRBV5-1,TGCGCCAGCAGCTTCCGGGACTCGTCCTACAATGAGCAGTTCTTC,CASSFRDSSYNEQFF